These T cell receptor beta chains were read from a single sample in a study of blood T cells in healthy people across ages. A single record per CDR3 protein comes from TCRdb applying MiXCR to the 5' RACE reads. Of 600,000 to 650,000 distinct CDR3 sequences in the sample, under 70% were seen once. What was sequenced was blood. Receptors originate from a man aged 55 to 69 in good health. Both conserved end residues are part of each CDR3. D genes are given only for firm matches. The listing skips clone size in some rows; elsewhere it reads once, few, many or a size class.

v_gene	abundance	len	j_gene	d_gene	CDR3nt	CDR3aa
TRBV18	-	14	TRBJ2-5	-	TGTGCCAGCTCACCCATTCCGGGTCCAGAGACCCAGTACTTC	CASSPIPGPETQYF
TRBV5-1	once	14	TRBJ1-2	-	TGCGCCAGCAGCGGTCTGGGGGGCAACTATGGCTACACCTTC	CASSGLGGNYGYTF
TRBV7-2	-	13	TRBJ2-5	-	TGTGCCAGCAGCTTAGCGCTAATGGAGACCCAGTACTTC	CASSLALMETQYF
TRBV4-2	once	12	TRBJ1-6	-	TGTGCCAGCGGACAAGTAAATTCACCCCTCCACTTT	CASGQVNSPLHF
TRBV19	-	14	TRBJ1-6	-	TGTGCCAGTAGTATGGGGGTGTTTAATTCACCCCTCCACTTT	CASSMGVFNSPLHF
TRBV7-2	-	17	TRBJ2-7	TRBD2	TGTGCCAGCAGCTTAGGAGCCCTTGTAGCGGGGGCATACGAGCAGTACTTC	CASSLGALVAGAYEQYF
TRBV3-1	-	15	TRBJ2-5	-	TGTGCCAGCAGCCAAAGATTGGCAGGACAAGAGACCCAGTACTTC	CASSQRLAGQETQYF
TRBV7-2	-	17	TRBJ2-1	-	TGTGCCAGCAGCTTAGAGATTAGGCCGGGGGGCCTCCATGAGCAGTTCTTC	CASSLEIRPGGLHEQFF
TRBV3-1	few	13	TRBJ2-7	-	TGTGCCAGCAGCCGTACCAGAGGCAACGAGCAGTACTTC	CASSRTRGNEQYF
TRBV7-2	-	13	TRBJ1-1	-	TGTGCCAGCAGCACCTCAGCGAACACTGAAGCTTTCTTT	CASSTSANTEAFF
TRBV29-1	-	13	TRBJ2-3	-	TGCAGCGTCGTGGGACCGAGCACAGATACGCAGTATTTT	CSVVGPSTDTQYF
TRBV7-7	-	18	TRBJ2-7	-	TGTGCCAGCAGCTTAGCACTTACGGAGGGGCCGAGCTCCTACGAGCAGTACTTC	CASSLALTEGPSSYEQYF
TRBV10-3	few	17	TRBJ2-6	-	TGTGCCATCAAAGAACTGGGACACCCCTCTGGGGCCAACGTCCTGACTTTC	CAIKELGHPSGANVLTF
TRBV20-1	few	16	TRBJ2-7	TRBD1	TGCAGTGCTAGAGGGGTAGGGGGCGTAGGGCTCTACGAGCAGTACTTC	CSARGVGGVGLYEQYF
TRBV2	-	14	TRBJ2-5	-	TGTGCCAGCAGGGAGTCGGGACTGCAAGAGACCCAGTACTTC	CASRESGLQETQYF
TRBV27	-	14	TRBJ2-5	-	TGTGCCAGCAGGGGCAGGGGTCTGCGGGAGACCCAGTACTTC	CASRGRGLRETQYF
TRBV12-3/TRBV12-4	-	16	TRBJ2-1	-	TGTGCCAGCAGTTTAGCTGGCACAGCGGTAGACAATGAGCAGTTCTTC	CASSLAGTAVDNEQFF
TRBV18	-	14	TRBJ2-1	-	TGTGCCAGCTCACCGGGTGGTCAATACAATGAGCAGTTCTTC	CASSPGGQYNEQFF
TRBV6-5	-	15	TRBJ1-6	TRBD1	TGTGCCAGCAATCAGGGGGGCTCCTATAATTCACCCCTCCACTTT	CASNQGGSYNSPLHF
TRBV6-6	-	15	TRBJ1-6	-	TGTGCCAGCAAGAGAGACACGAAATATAATTCACCCCTCCACTTT	CASKRDTKYNSPLHF
TRBV9	-	15	TRBJ2-5	-	TGTGCCAGCAGCGGACCGGTTCCCACCCCCTGGGAGCAGTACTTC	CASSGPVPTPWEQYF
TRBV6-5	-	14	TRBJ2-7	-	TGTGCCAGCAGTTACTCCCGGGCCTCCTACGAGCAGTACTTC	CASSYSRASYEQYF
TRBV20-1	-	13	TRBJ2-3	-	TGCAGTGTACTTGGGGGGAGCACAGATACGCAGTATTTT	CSVLGGSTDTQYF
TRBV3-1	-	15	TRBJ2-7	-	TGTGCCAGCAGCCAGCGGTGGACCTACTCCTACGAGCAGTACTTC	CASSQRWTYSYEQYF
TRBV6-1	-	12	TRBJ1-1	-	TGTGCCAACGCGCGGGCGAACACTGAAGCTTTCTTT	CANARANTEAFF
TRBV5-1	once	17	TRBJ2-2	-	TGCGCCAGCAGCTTGGCCGGCAGGGTGCCGAACACCGGGGAGCTGTTTTTT	CASSLAGRVPNTGELFF
TRBV29-1	few	14	TRBJ2-5	-	TGCAGCGTTGATGGGGCGACTAGGGGAGAGACCCAGTACTTC	CSVDGATRGETQYF
TRBV2	few	17	TRBJ2-4	-	TGTGCCAGCAGTGAAAGGGAACTAGCTTTGGCCAAAAACATTCAGTACTTC	CASSERELALAKNIQYF
TRBV2	few	13	TRBJ1-2	-	TGTGCCAGCACCGCTGACAGGTCTTATGGCTACACCTTC	CASTADRSYGYTF
TRBV2	-	15	TRBJ2-1	TRBD2	TGTGCCAGCGGCCAGGGACGAGCGGGGGGAGGTGAGCAGTTCTTC	CASGQGRAGGGEQFF
TRBV20-1	-	14	TRBJ2-5	TRBD1	TGCAGTGCTAGACACCAGGACAGGCTAGGGACCCAGTACTTC	CSARHQDRLGTQYF
TRBV3-1	-	17	TRBJ2-1	TRBD2	TGTGCCAGCAGCCATCTCGGACTAGCGGACCCCTGGAATGAGCAGTTCTTC	CASSHLGLADPWNEQFF
TRBV21-1	-	21	TRBJ2-5	-	TGTGCCAGCAGCAATTGGGCAATCCCGCTAGCGGGGGGCCAGGTCGGGGAGACCCAGTACTTC	CASSNWAIPLAGGQVGETQYF
TRBV6-6	-	14	TRBJ1-1	TRBD1	TGTGCCAGCAGTCTAAAGGGGGCCCTCACTGAAGCTTTCTTT	CASSLKGALTEAFF
TRBV14	few	12	TRBJ2-5	-	TGTGCCAGCAGCGAAGGGTATGGGACCCAGTACTTC	CASSEGYGTQYF
TRBV6-5	few	13	TRBJ1-4	TRBD1	TGTGCCAGCATGATGGCAGGGGGGGAAAAACTGTTTTTT	CASMMAGGEKLFF
TRBV6-5	-	16	TRBJ2-7	-	TGTGCCAGCTCTGTGGGGGGACAGAGCTCCTACAATGAGCAGTACTTC	CASSVGGQSSYNEQYF
TRBV10-3	-	15	TRBJ1-2	TRBD1	TGTGCCATCAGTGGGCAGGGGGCGCGGATATATGGCTACACCTTC	CAISGQGARIYGYTF
TRBV5-1	-	14	TRBJ2-7	-	TGCGCCAGCAGCACGTCCACGACTAGCTACGAGCAGTACTTC	CASSTSTTSYEQYF
TRBV20-1	-	13	TRBJ2-7	-	TGCAGTGCTCCCGGGGGTTTGGCTTACGAGCAGTACTTC	CSAPGGLAYEQYF
TRBV12-3/TRBV12-4	-	15	TRBJ2-5	TRBD1	TGTGCCAGCAGTCCGGGACAGGGCTTTCAAGAGACCCAGTACTTC	CASSPGQGFQETQYF
TRBV6-5	many	13	TRBJ2-5	TRBD1	TGTGCCAGCAGCAGGGACAGGGAAGAGACCCAGTACTTC	CASSRDREETQYF
TRBV5-1	few	16	TRBJ2-3	TRBD2	TGCGCCAGCAGCGAGGGAACTAGCGGGTTCACAGATACGCAGTATTTT	CASSEGTSGFTDTQYF
TRBV19	-	14	TRBJ1-4	-	TGTGCCAGTAGTATAGACGGACGGGGAGAAAAACTGTTTTTT	CASSIDGRGEKLFF
TRBV27	-	15	TRBJ2-1	TRBD1	TGTGCCAGCAGTTTTGGACAGGGTAGAGGCAATGAGCAGTTCTTC	CASSFGQGRGNEQFF
TRBV6-5	-	17	TRBJ2-7	TRBD2	TGTGCCAGCAGTTATTCGGTAGCGGGGGGAGAATCCTACGAGCAGTACTTC	CASSYSVAGGESYEQYF
TRBV6-2/TRBV6-3	few	15	TRBJ2-1	-	TGTGCCAGCAGCGAGTTAGGGCCCTTTACACATGAGCAGTTCTTC	CASSELGPFTHEQFF
TRBV21-1	-	14	TRBJ1-5	-	TGTGCCAGCAGTGACAGGGCAAGATATCAGCCCCAGCATTTT	CASSDRARYQPQHF
TRBV15	-	16	TRBJ2-3	TRBD2	TGTGCCACCAGCAGACGACTAGCGGGGGCTACAGATACGCAGTATTTT	CATSRRLAGATDTQYF
TRBV5-1	many	12	TRBJ2-5	-	TGTGCCAGCAGCTTCGGACAAGAGACCCAGTACTTC	CASSFGQETQYF